Included here is one T cell receptor (beta chain) sequence, with context. Sequencing relied on a cDNA template that was reverse transcribed from extracted RNA. Profiled with immunoSEQ multiplex PCR; TCRdb holds only in-frame clones, not every one. The sample lists more than 100,000 clones, around 86% seen once, with around 10% in the top ten. As to treatment: oral pan-JAK inhibitor, 5-10 mg twice daily. Germline assignment: CDR1 SGDLS and CDR2 YYNGEE. The germline V and J ends were trimmed by 8 bases and 6 bases, with 12 bases remaining between them. The CDR3 has 12 amino acids. These data originate in a study of CD8+ T cells in alopecia areata.

The rearrangement links TRBV9 to TRBJ2-1; no clear D. This sequence originates from a human donor with alopecia areata. Sequenced material: CD8+ T cells sorted from blood, taken at approximately week 30, from a patient treated with tofacitinib. The CDR3 nucleotides read TGTGCCAGTGAAACTCGGCCCAATGAGCAGTTCTTC. It specifies CASETRPNEQFF.